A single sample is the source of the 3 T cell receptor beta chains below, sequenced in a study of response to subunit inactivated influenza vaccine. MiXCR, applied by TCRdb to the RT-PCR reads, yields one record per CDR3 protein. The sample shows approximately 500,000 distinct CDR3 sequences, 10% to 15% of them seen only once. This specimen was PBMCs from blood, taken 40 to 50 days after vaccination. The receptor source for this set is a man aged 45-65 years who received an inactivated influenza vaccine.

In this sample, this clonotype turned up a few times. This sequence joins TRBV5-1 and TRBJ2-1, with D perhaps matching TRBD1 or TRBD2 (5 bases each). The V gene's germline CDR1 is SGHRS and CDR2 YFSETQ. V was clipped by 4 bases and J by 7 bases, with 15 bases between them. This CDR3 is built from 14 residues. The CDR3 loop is CASSRGIRENEQFF. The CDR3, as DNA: TGCGCCAGCAGCAGGGGAATTAGGGAGAATGAGCAGTTCTTC.

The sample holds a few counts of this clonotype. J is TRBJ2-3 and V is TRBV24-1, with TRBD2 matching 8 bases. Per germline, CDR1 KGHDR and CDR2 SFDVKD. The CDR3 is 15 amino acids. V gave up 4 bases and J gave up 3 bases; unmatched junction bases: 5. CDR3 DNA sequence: TGTGCCACCAGTGAATCAGGACTAGCTACAGATACGCAGTATTTT. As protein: CATSESGLATDTQYF.

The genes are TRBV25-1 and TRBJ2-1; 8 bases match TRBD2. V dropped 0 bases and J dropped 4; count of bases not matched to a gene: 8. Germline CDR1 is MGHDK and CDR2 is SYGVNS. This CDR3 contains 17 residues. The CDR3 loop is CASSEYGLASKYNEQFF. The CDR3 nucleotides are TGTGCCAGCAGTGAATATGGACTAGCCTCCAAATACAATGAGCAGTTCTTC.